This note documents a single T cell receptor (beta chain) sequence. The antigen remains unidentified. Clones were read by immunoSEQ multiplex PCR, and TCRdb kept only the in-frame ones, dropping some. The repertoire holds 6,000 to 8,500 clones, with approximately 66% as singletons. The data stem from a study of CD4+ T cells in melanoma. Study-wide results and caveats: Neoantigen-specific CD4+ T cells in melanoma reportedly had diverse differentiation states. A reported correlation linked neoantigen-specific CD4+ T cells to CD8+, macrophage and B cell function.

The CDR3 has 14 residues. V lost 3 bases to trimming and J lost 0 bases, with 5 bases between them. Germline values: CDR1 SGHVS, CDR2 FNYEAQ. The TCR was taken from a human donor with melanoma. Sequences were obtained from cells from a culture (not recorded whether cultured in vitro). J is TRBJ2-2 and V is TRBV7-6; no reliable D call. CDR3: CASSFDTNTGELFF. As DNA, the CDR3 is TGTGCCAGCAGCTTCGATACGAACACCGGGGAGCTGTTTTTT.